Given below is one T cell receptor (beta chain) in context. As yet, its antigen is unknown. A much larger clone lies one base from this, so it may be a read error. TCRbeta libraries were built with three rounds of nested PCR, modified from ARM-PCR. TCRdb re-called the multiplex PCR reads with MiXCR, one entry per CDR3 protein. This sample has under 150,000 distinct CDR3 sequences, with 66% found just once. This entry comes from a study of tumor and adjacent non-tumor tissue in lung cancer. Study-wide findings and caveats: In normal lung, the top 100 clones were significantly more dominant than in tumor.

The template was RNA from unsorted bulk tissue. The length of the CDR3 is 15 residues. V dropped 2 bases and J dropped 3 bases, with 11 bases sitting between them. The sequence came from a man younger than 40 with non-small cell lung cancer. V usage is TRBV12-3 or TRBV12-4 and J usage is TRBJ1-3, with a possible D match to TRBD1 (5 bases). The sequenced material came from lung tumor tissue. The DNA for the CDR3 is TGTGCCAGCAGTTTATCTTGGACACTTGGAAACACCATATATTTT. It is translated as CASSLSWTLGNTIYF.